The next 20 T cell receptor beta chains were all read from a single sample in a study of CD8 T cells in ankylosing spondylitis. No antigen is known for these receptors. Overall study findings and caveats: Among TCR beta sequences, a motif of roughly 8 highly homologous variants appeared characteristic of ankylosing spondylitis blood.

TCRdb reprocessed the 5' RACE reads with MiXCR, giving one entry per CDR3 protein. The sample records about 540,000 distinct CDR3 sequences, 9.5% to 15% being singletons. The specimen sequenced was blood, either unsorted or a sorted T cell fraction (not recorded which). The receptors were sampled from a male donor with ankylosing spondylitis.

This clonotype has just a few counts. The gene calls are TRBV7-6 and TRBJ1-5, with a possible D match to TRBD1 (5 bases). Trimming removed 1 base from V and 5 bases from J, with 9 bases in between. The CDR3 sequence is 14 residues long. The germline V gene encodes CDR1 SGHVS and CDR2 FNYEAQ. CDR3 coding DNA: TGTGCCAGCAGCTTAGGGGCAGGGTATCAGCCCCAGCATTTT. It translates to CASSLGAGYQPQHF.

V and J are TRBV7-2 and TRBJ2-7; D perhaps matches TRBD1 (5 bases). Trimming pared 0 bases from V and 5 bases from J, leaving 8 bases between. Germline CDR1 reads SGHTA; CDR2 reads FQGNSA. This CDR3 region has 13 residues. The CDR3 region is CASSLALRDEQYF. For the CDR3, the DNA is TGTGCCAGCAGCTTAGCGCTCAGGGACGAGCAGTACTTC.

This clonotype appeared a few times. The rearrangement links TRBV25-1 to TRBJ2-1; 8 positions agree with TRBD2. CDR1 is MGHDK, CDR2 SYGVNS, per germline. CDR3 length: 15 residues. Losses at the gene ends were 1 base for V and 8 bases for J; bases not matched to a gene: 7. CDR3 DNA: TGTGCCAGCAGTGAATCCGTAAGCGGGAGCTATGAGCAGTTCTTC. Its translation: CASSESVSGSYEQFF.

The chain has TRBV7-8 and TRBJ2-3; D may correspond to TRBD1 or TRBD2 (5 bases each). There are 13 residues in the CDR3. CDR1 and CDR2 from the germline V gene are SGHVS and FQNEAQ. V lost 8 bases and J lost 1, with 10 bases in between. The CDR3 DNA reads as TGTGCCAGCTGGGGGAGAGGCACAGATACGCAGTATTTT. It codes for CASWGRGTDTQYF.

The rearrangement joins TRBV7-8 to TRBJ1-1; D perhaps matches TRBD1 (5 bases). Germline V gene sequence: CDR1 SGHVS, CDR2 FQNEAQ. This CDR3 has 15 amino acids. Trimming took 5 bases from V and 5 from J, leaving 18 bases between them. The CDR3 DNA follows: TGTGCCAGCAGCCCACCTGTGGGGACGGGGACTGAAGCTTTCTTT. Protein product: CASSPPVGTGTEAFF.

This chain uses TRBV20-1 with TRBJ2-3; no firm D call. Trimming shortened V by 3 bases and J by 1 base, and 11 bases separated the two germline ends. The CDR3 loop spans 14 amino acids. Germline V gene sequence: CDR1 DFQATT, CDR2 SNEGSKA (reference sequence). The CDR3 is CSARVRLGTDTQYF. For the CDR3, the DNA is TGCAGTGCTAGGGTGCGGCTAGGCACAGATACGCAGTATTTT.

V gene TRBV7-9 combines with J gene TRBJ2-7; 7 bases are shared with TRBD1. The CDR3 extends over 14 amino acids. In germline, CDR1 is SEHNR, CDR2 FQNEAQ (reference sequence). The ends lost 5 bases at V and 3 bases at J; junction bases unmatched: 7. CDR3 amino acids: CASSQWDRNYEQYF. In DNA form, the CDR3 reads TGTGCCAGCAGCCAGTGGGACAGAAACTACGAGCAGTACTTC.

This clonotype was seen only a few times. The chain carries TRBV2 and TRBJ2-1; no firm D call. The V gene lost 7 bases and the J gene lost 10 bases, with 14 bases spanning the gap. Germline values: CDR1 SNHLY, CDR2 FYNNEI. This CDR3 is built from 12 residues. CDR3 in amino acids: CASTEYGGEQFF. DNA for the CDR3: TGTGCCAGCACCGAGTATGGTGGGGAGCAGTTCTTC.

The V and J genes are TRBV5-1 and TRBJ1-6; D not resolved. The ends were cut back, 0 bases at V and 5 bases at J, with 9 bases in the middle. This CDR3 comprises 15 residues. Per the germline V gene, CDR1 is SGHRS and CDR2 is YFSETQ. CDR3 nucleotides: TGCGCCAGCAGCTTGGAACGGGGAGATAATTCACCCCTCCACTTT. This codes for CASSLERGDNSPLHF.

The chain recombines TRBV20-1 with TRBJ1-2; D might be TRBD1 (6 bases). Germline V gives CDR1 DFQATT, CDR2 SNEGSKA (reference sequence). The length of the CDR3 is 13 residues. V shed 6 bases and J shed 2 bases, with 13 bases lying between them. CDR3 DNA: TGCAGTGCCAAGCAGGACAGAAACTATGGCTACACCTTC. Translation: CSAKQDRNYGYTF.

This chain connects TRBV10-3 to TRBJ2-5; D possibly corresponds to TRBD2 (5 bases). Germline-derived CDR1 and CDR2 are ENHRY and SYGVKD. CDR3 size: 14 residues. Deletions cut 0 bases from V and 4 bases from J, with 9 bases between. Written as DNA, the CDR3 is TGTGCCATCAGTGAGTCCCGGGGAGCAGAGACCCAGTACTTC. It is translated as CAISESRGAETQYF.

The V call is TRBV4-2, the J call TRBJ2-1; weak D call: TRBD2 (5 bases). In germline, CDR1 is LGHNA, CDR2 YNFKEQ. This CDR3 has 16 amino acids. The germline V and J ends were trimmed by 0 bases and 2 bases, with 11 bases remaining between them. The CDR3 sequence is CASSQELAGTYNEQFF. DNA of the CDR3: TGTGCCAGCAGCCAAGAGCTAGCAGGCACCTACAATGAGCAGTTCTTC.

Notes on this clonotype: This clone may be a read error of a much larger clone one base away. In DNA form, the CDR3 reads TGTGCCAGCAGGGGGGGAGGAGCGAACACCGTGGAGCTGTTTTTT. It codes for CASRGGGANTVELFF. V gene TRBV12-3 or TRBV12-4 combines with J gene TRBJ2-2; tentatively, D is TRBD2 (6 bases). The CDR3 runs to 15 residues.

This clonotype has a count of ten or more. This sequence joins TRBV29-1 and TRBJ1-1, with unresolved D. V lost 2 bases and J lost 0, with 10 bases in between. The CDR3 consists of 14 residues. Germline V gene data show CDR1 as SQVTM and CDR2 as ANQGSEA. CDR3 nucleotide sequence: TGCAGCGTTGAATTGGTGGGTCTGAACACTGAAGCTTTCTTT. The encoded protein is CSVELVGLNTEAFF.

About this clonotype: The junction departs from germline at one end; a sequencing error may be responsible. The chain couples TRBV12-3 or TRBV12-4 to TRBJ2-7; D may be TRBD2 (5 bases). The CDR3 extends over 12 amino acids. The DNA of the CDR3 is TGTGCCAGCAGTTTGGTAGCTAGCTTCTTGAACTTC. Translating it yields CASSLVASFLNF.

The rearrangement joins TRBV2 to TRBJ1-1; no firm D call. There are 12 residues in the CDR3. V was trimmed by 7 bases and J by 12 bases, leaving 18 bases between them. Germline CDR1 SNHLY, CDR2 FYNNEI. CDR3 residues: CASTQGSSWSFF. CDR3 bases: TGTGCCAGCACCCAAGGGTCCAGTTGGTCTTTCTTT.

There are a few counts of this clonotype. The chain has TRBV20-1 and TRBJ2-1; TRBD1 matches at 8 bases. Germline trimming cut 3 bases from V and 0 bases from J; bases unmatched to any gene: 7. The CDR3 contains 16 residues. Germline CDR1 reads DFQATT; CDR2 reads SNEGSKA (reference sequence). The CDR3 is CSARDRESGSYNEQFF. As DNA, the CDR3 is TGCAGTGCTAGGGACAGGGAATCCGGCTCCTACAATGAGCAGTTCTTC.

The rearrangement links TRBV7-2 to TRBJ2-1; no clear D gene. Germline lookup yields CDR1 SGHTA and CDR2 FQGNSA. The CDR3 length is 13 residues. V was clipped by 2 bases and J by 6 bases, with 8 bases between them. CDR3 sequence reads: CASSLTPGNEQFF. Here the CDR3 DNA reads TGTGCCAGCAGCTTAACCCCGGGCAATGAGCAGTTCTTC.

The gene calls are TRBV20-1 and TRBJ1-1; possible D gene TRBD1, 5 bases. V was cut by 4 bases and J by 7 bases, with 19 bases left in between. Germline V gene lookup returns CDR1 DFQATT and CDR2 SNEGSKA (reference sequence). There are 14 residues in the CDR3. DNA for the CDR3: TGCAGTGCTACAGAGAGGGGACCTCGGGGTGAAGCTTTCTTT. Its translation: CSATERGPRGEAFF.

The V call is TRBV24-1, the J call TRBJ2-1, with 9 positions matching TRBD2. In germline, CDR1 is KGHDR, CDR2 SFDVKD. V lost 5 bases, J lost 5 bases, and 6 bases stayed unmatched. The CDR3 runs 15 residues. The CDR3 is CATSARTSDHNEQFF. DNA for the CDR3: TGTGCCACCAGTGCCCGGACTAGCGACCACAATGAGCAGTTCTTC.